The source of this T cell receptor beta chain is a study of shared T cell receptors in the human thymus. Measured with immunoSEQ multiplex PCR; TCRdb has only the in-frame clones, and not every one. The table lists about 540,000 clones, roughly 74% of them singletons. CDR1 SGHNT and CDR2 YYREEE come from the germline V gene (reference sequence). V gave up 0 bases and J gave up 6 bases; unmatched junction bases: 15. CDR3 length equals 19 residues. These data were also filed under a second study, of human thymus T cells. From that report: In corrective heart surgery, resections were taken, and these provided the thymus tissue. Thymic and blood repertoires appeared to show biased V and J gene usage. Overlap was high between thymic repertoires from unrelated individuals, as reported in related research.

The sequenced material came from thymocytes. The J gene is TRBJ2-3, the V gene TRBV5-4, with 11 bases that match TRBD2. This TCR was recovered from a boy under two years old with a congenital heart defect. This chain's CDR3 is CASSLGEGLAGRAADTQYF. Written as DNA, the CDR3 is TGTGCCAGCAGCTTGGGTGAAGGACTAGCGGGCCGAGCGGCCGATACGCAGTATTTT.